This TCR beta chain was profiled in a study of identical twins. Each CDR3 protein gets one entry after TCRdb re-called the 5' RACE reads with MiXCR. The sample has 700,000 or so distinct CDR3 sequences; around 20% are singletons. This clonotype was seen ten or more times. Trimming removed 3 bases from V and 6 bases from J; junction bases left unmatched: 7. The V gene's germline CDR1 is DFQATT and CDR2 SNEGSKA (reference sequence). CDR3 length equals 14 residues. These data were also reused for a study on T cells expressing NK-cell markers. This second study says: Among eight sequenced donors, seven carried HCMV seropositivity while one was seronegative.

The sequencing input was PBMCs. This chain uses TRBV20-1 with TRBJ2-5; TRBD1 aligns across 10 bases. The clonotype comes from a woman aged 18-29 years in good health. This chain's CDR3 is CSARWGQGKKTQYF. CDR3 bases: TGCAGTGCTAGGTGGGGACAGGGGAAAAAGACCCAGTACTTC.